This T cell receptor beta chain is from a study of cytomegalovirus exposure and HLA in healthy donors. The CDR3 length is 16 residues. J was trimmed by 7 bases and V by 3 bases; bases with no gene match: 9. Per the germline V gene, CDR1 is LGHNA and CDR2 is YNFKEQ. Assay used: immunoSEQ multiplex PCR; TCRdb lists only in-frame clones, some missing. The data hold roughly 270,000 clones, with approximately 90% observed a single time. The donors were in the roughly 130-subject validation cohort, distinct from the approximately 610-subject first cohort. As regards this clone: Its antigen remains unknown.

The study, taken as a whole, reports: Most TCR sequences were rare, but some public TCRs occurred in many donors. Cytomegalovirus status, reportedly, was diagnosed with high specificity and sensitivity by the classifier. The authors enumerated over 150 TCR beta chains as linked to cytomegalovirus.

The TCR originated in a woman younger than 30 in good health and CMV-seronegative. The chain couples TRBV4-2 to TRBJ2-1; 10 nucleotides line up with TRBD2. Sequencing was carried out using PBMCs. The CDR3 coding sequence is TGTGCCAGCAGCCATGCCGGGACTAGCGTTATTAATGAGCAGTTCTTC. It encodes CASSHAGTSVINEQFF.